What follows describes a single T cell receptor (beta chain). What it recognizes is unknown. The data were taken from a study of T cell repertoires in cytomegalovirus infection. Across the study: Recently identified HLA-C-restricted and well-studied HLA-B-restricted CMV epitopes were used. Based on public TCR beta signatures, there were indications of CMV infection and of a matching HLA type.

Study conclusions and caveats: The cumulative frequency of public TCR beta families distinguished individuals who carried CMV together with the relevant HLA.

From the reads, TCRdb called clonotypes with MiXCR, one entry per CDR3 protein. The table includes hundreds of thousands of distinct CDR3 sequences, approximately 40% detected once. The TCR was taken from a human donor in good health (CMV status not recorded). Some clones in this sample may be carry-over from other donors' samples. The sample in question was cultured PBMCs, obtained from culture after CMV antigen stimulation.

CDR3: CASTSSPVSSYNEQFF. Here the CDR3 DNA reads TGTGCCAGCACCAGTTCGCCGGTGAGCTCCTACAATGAGCAGTTCTTC. J is TRBJ2-1 and V is TRBV6-2 or TRBV6-3, with D hard to call. Trimming took off 7 bases at V and 0 bases at J, with 16 bases between the two ends. The CDR3 spans 16 residues. Per germline, CDR1 MNHEY and CDR2 SVGEGT.